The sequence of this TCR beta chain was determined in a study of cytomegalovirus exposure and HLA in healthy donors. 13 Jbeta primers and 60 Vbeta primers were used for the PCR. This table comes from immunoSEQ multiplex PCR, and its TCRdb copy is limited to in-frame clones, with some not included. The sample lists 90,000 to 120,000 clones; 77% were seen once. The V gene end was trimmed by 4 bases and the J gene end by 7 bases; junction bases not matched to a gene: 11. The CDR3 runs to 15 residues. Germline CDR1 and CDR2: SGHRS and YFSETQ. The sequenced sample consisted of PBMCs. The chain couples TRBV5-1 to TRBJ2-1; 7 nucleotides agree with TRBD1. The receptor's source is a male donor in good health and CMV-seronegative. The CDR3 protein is CASSLDRAARNEQFF. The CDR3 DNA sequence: TGCGCCAGCAGCCTAGACAGGGCCGCTAGAAATGAGCAGTTCTTC.